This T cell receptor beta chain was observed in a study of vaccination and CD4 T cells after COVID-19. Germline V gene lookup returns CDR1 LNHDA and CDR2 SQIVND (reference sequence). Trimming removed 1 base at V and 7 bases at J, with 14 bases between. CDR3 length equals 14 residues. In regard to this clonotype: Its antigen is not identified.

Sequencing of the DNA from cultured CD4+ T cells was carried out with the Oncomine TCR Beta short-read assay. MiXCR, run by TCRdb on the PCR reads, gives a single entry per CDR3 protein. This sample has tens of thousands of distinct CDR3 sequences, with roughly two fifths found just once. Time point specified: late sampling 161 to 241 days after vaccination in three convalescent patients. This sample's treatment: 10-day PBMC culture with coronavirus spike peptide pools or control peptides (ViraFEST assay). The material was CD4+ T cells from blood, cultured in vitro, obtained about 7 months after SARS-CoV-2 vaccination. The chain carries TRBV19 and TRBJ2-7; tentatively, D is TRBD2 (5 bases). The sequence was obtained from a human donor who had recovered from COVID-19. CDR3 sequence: CASSIGGQVGEQYF. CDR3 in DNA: TGTGCCAGTAGTATAGGCGGGCAGGTTGGGGAGCAGTACTTC.